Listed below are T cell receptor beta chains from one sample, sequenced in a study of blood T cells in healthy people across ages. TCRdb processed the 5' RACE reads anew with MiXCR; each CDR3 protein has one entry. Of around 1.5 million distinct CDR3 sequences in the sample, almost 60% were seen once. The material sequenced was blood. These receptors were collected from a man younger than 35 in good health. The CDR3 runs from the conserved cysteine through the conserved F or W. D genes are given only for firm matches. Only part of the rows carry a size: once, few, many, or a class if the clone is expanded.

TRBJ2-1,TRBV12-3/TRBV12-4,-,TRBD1,TGTGCCAGCAGTTTAACAGGGGCCACCTACAATGAGCAGTTCTTC,CASSLTGATYNEQFF
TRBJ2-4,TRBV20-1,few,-,TGCAGTGCTCTTTCTGACACAGCCAAAAACATTCAGTACTTC,CSALSDTAKNIQYF
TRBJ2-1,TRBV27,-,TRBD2,TGTGCCAGCAGTTTCATGACTAGCGGGCTTTTCAATGAGCAGTTCTTC,CASSFMTSGLFNEQFF
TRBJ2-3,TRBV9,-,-,TGTGCCAGCAGCCCAGCAGTGGGAGATACGCAGTATTTT,CASSPAVGDTQYF
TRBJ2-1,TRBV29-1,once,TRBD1,TGCAGCGTTACAGGGGGCTGGAATTACAATGAGCAGTTCTTC,CSVTGGWNYNEQFF
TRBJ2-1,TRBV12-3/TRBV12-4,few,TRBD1,TGTGCCAGCAGTATCCAAGGGGGCCCACCGAATGAGCAGTTCTTC,CASSIQGGPPNEQFF
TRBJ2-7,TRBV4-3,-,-,TGCGCCAGCAGCGAACGGAAATGGAACTACGAGCAGTACTTC,CASSERKWNYEQYF
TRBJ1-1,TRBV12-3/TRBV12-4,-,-,TGTGCCAGCAGTTTAGGAGCGGAGGGGAACACTGAAGCTTTCTTT,CASSLGAEGNTEAFF
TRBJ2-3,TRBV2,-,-,TGTGCCAGCAGTTCAAGGCAGGGGGGACCCCTAGATACGCAGTATTTT,CASSSRQGGPLDTQYF
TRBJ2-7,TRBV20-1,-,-,TGCAGTGCTAGAGGACCTGACAGGCCCTACGAGCAGTACTTC,CSARGPDRPYEQYF
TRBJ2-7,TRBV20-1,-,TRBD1,TGCAGTGCTAGCGTACCGGGACAGGGTATTCACGAGCAGTACTTC,CSASVPGQGIHEQYF
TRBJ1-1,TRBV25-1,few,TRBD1,TGTGCCAGCAGGGAGACAGGGCTGGGCACTGAAGCTTTCTTT,CASRETGLGTEAFF
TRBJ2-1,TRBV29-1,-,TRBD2,TGCAGCATCCGCGGTGAAAGCGGGAACTCCTACGAGCAGTTCTTC,CSIRGESGNSYEQFF
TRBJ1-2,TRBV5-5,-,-,TGTGCCAGCAACTTAGGTGATTTTTATGGCTACACCTTC,CASNLGDFYGYTF
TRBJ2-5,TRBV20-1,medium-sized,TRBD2,TGCAGTGCTACCGACTGGGAACTAGCGGGAGATGTGGGGACCCAGTACTTC,CSATDWELAGDVGTQYF
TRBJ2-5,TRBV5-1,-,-,TGCGCCAGCAGCTTTTATACAGCCACGGACCAAGAGACCCAGTACTTC,CASSFYTATDQETQYF
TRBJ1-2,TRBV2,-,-,TGTGCCAGCGGGATTACAGAAAACTATGGCTACACCTTC,CASGITENYGYTF
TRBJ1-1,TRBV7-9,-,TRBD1,TGTGCCAGCAGCTTGTATCCGAGGGGGCGGTTTTACATGAACACTGAAGCTTTCTTT,CASSLYPRGRFYMNTEAFF
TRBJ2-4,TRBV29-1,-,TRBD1,TGCAGCGCCCTAGACAGGGACGGGCGCAGGCAGTACTTC,CSALDRDGRRQYF
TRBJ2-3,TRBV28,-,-,TGTGCCGTCAGGGGAGATACGCAGTATTTT,CAVRGDTQYF
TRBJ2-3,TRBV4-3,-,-,TGCGCCAGCAGCCAAGAAGGCGGTGCAGATACGCAGTATTTT,CASSQEGGADTQYF
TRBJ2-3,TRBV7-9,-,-,TGTGCCAGCAGGAACCGACTTGGCACAGATACGCAGTATTTT,CASRNRLGTDTQYF